A few counts support the clone carrying this T cell receptor beta chain. Its cognate antigen is unknown. Template switching created a universal primer site, and the cDNA included unique molecular identifiers. TCRdb re-derived calls from the 5' RACE reads in MiXCR, one entry per CDR3 protein. This sample has about 340,000 distinct CDR3 sequences, with approximately 9.1% found just once. This CDR3 comprises 13 residues. V was pared by 6 bases and J by 3 bases, with 6 bases of the junction left unmatched. Germline V gene sequence: CDR1 SGHRS, CDR2 YFSETQ. This entry belongs to a study of identical twins. Study observations and caveats: Cord blood beta clonotypes that were abundant carried fewer insertions, and memory repertoires showed no such trend.

Sequencing was carried out using naive T cells sorted from blood. The origin of this receptor is a woman in her forties or fifties in good health. The V gene is TRBV5-1, the J gene TRBJ2-7; 7 bases match TRBD2. CDR3 nucleotides: TGCGCCAGCACGTCGGCGGGAGTCTACGAGCAGTACTTC. This gives the protein CASTSAGVYEQYF.